Following are 7 T cell receptor beta chains from one sample sequenced in a study of cytomegalovirus exposure and HLA in healthy donors. It was with 60 Vbeta and 13 Jbeta primers that the PCR ran. TCRdb's copy holds only in-frame clones and misses some; the assay was immunoSEQ multiplex PCR. This sample has approximately 150,000 clones, with almost 85% found just once. Sequences were obtained from PBMCs. Every receptor here comes from a man aged 25-45 years in good health and CMV-seropositive.

CDR3 nucleotide sequence: TGTGCCAGCACTTCAGGAAGCAACTATGGCTACACCTTC. Encoded protein: CASTSGSNYGYTF. The rearrangement uses TRBV28 and TRBJ1-2; D is undetermined. The length of the CDR3 is 13 residues. Trimming removed 7 bases at V and 2 bases at J, with 11 bases between. Germline V gene data show CDR1 as MDHEN and CDR2 as SYDVKM.

The rearrangement uses TRBV27 and TRBJ2-2, with TRBD1 matching over 8 bases. The CDR3 is 14 residues long. In germline, CDR1 is MNHEY, CDR2 SMNVEV (reference sequence). V was clipped by 5 bases and J by 3 bases; unmatched bases: 2. The CDR3 DNA follows: TGTGCCAGCAGTCGACAGGGGCACACCGGGGAGCTGTTTTTT. Its protein is CASSRQGHTGELFF.

The chain uses TRBV5-6 and TRBJ2-1, with 8 positions matching TRBD2. CDR1 and CDR2 (germline): SGHDT, YYEEEE. The CDR3 length is 15 residues. V dropped 5 bases and J dropped 4; count of bases not matched to a gene: 8. The CDR3 DNA follows: TGTGCCAGCAGTTGGAGCGGGAGAAAATACAATGAGCAGTTCTTC. This gives the protein CASSWSGRKYNEQFF.

This chain joins TRBV6-6 and TRBJ1-5; D possibly corresponds to TRBD1 (6 bases). Trimming pared 7 bases from V and 0 bases from J, leaving 16 bases between. Per the germline V gene, CDR1 is MNHNY and CDR2 is SVGAGI (reference sequence). CDR3 length equals 16 residues. The CDR3 region is CASTLDRTDSNQPQHF. CDR3 nucleotide sequence: TGTGCCAGCACCCTAGACAGGACCGATAGCAATCAGCCCCAGCATTTT.

This clone showed up just a few times. As DNA, the CDR3 is TGTGCCAGCAGTTACTCGGCTAGCGGGAGCTACGAGCAGTACTTC. Translating it yields CASSYSASGSYEQYF. The genes are TRBV6-5 and TRBJ2-7; TRBD2 agrees at 10 bases. V was pared by 0 bases and J by 3 bases, with 2 bases of the junction left unmatched. The germline gives CDR1 MNHEY, CDR2 SVGAGI. The CDR3 loop spans 15 amino acids.

This clone was counted once. The chain employs TRBV7-6 and TRBJ2-1, with D perhaps TRBD2 (5 bases). This CDR3 spans 15 amino acids. Germline assignment: CDR1 SGHVS and CDR2 FNYEAQ. Deletions cut 4 bases from V and 0 bases from J, with 10 bases between. This chain's CDR3 is CASSSERSSYNEQFF. DNA of the CDR3: TGTGCCAGCAGCTCCGAGCGGAGCTCCTACAATGAGCAGTTCTTC. The full variable domain, completed using reference TRBV7-6 and TRBJ2-1, is GAGVSQSPRYKVTKRGQDVALRCDPISGHVSLYWYRQALGQGPEFLTYFNYEAQQDKSGLPNDRFSAERPEGSISTLTIQRTEQRDSAMYRCASSSERSSYNEQFFGPGTRLTVL.

This rearrangement joins TRBV9 to TRBJ2-2; possible D gene TRBD2, 6 bases. The CDR3 extends over 15 amino acids. Trimming pared 0 bases from V and 9 bases from J, leaving 15 bases between. Germline V gives CDR1 SGDLS, CDR2 YYNGEE. The CDR3 region has the DNA TGTGCCAGCAGCGTAGACCTAGCGCCTAGCCGGGAGCTGTTTTTT. Its translation is CASSVDLAPSRELFF.